The clone carrying this TCR beta chain came up many times. Its antigen remains unidentified. The sample belongs to a study of regulatory T cells in long-lasting Graves disease. Study findings and constraints: Persistent-disease Graves' patients showed less TCR diversity than new cases.

This CDR3 comprises 11 residues. CDR1 and CDR2 from the germline V gene are LNHDA and SQIVND (reference sequence). V gave up 3 bases and J gave up 7 bases, with 6 bases separating them. Combining iRepertoire HTBI primers with Arm-PCR of CDR3 regions, the authors built TCR beta libraries. One entry per CDR3 protein, called by TCRdb with MiXCR from the multiplex PCR reads. The sample lists approximately 400,000 distinct CDR3 sequences; about 10% were seen once. Sample time point: newly diagnosed GD, antithyroid drugs for less than 3 months. PBMC-derived RNA was used for the TCR library. Separately, the same data were catalogued under a study of T cells in Graves' hyperthyroidism and ophthalmopathy.

This TCR was recovered from a woman aged 18 to 35 with Graves disease. The rearrangement joins TRBV19 to TRBJ1-1, with D possibly being TRBD1 (5 bases). Sequencing was performed on peripheral blood mononuclear cells (PBMCs), taken at new diagnosis, from a patient treated with antithyroid drugs. The CDR3 region is CASSMGVEAFF. In nucleotides, the CDR3 is TGTGCCAGTAGTATGGGGGTTGAAGCTTTCTTT.